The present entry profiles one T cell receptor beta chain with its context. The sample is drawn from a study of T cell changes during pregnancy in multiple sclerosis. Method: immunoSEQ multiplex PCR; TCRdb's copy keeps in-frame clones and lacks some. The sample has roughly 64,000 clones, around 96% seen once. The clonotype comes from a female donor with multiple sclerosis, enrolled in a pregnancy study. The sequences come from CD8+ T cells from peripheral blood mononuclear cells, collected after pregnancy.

CDR3 loop: CASSYPQGNRGYEQYF. DNA of the CDR3: TGTGCCAGCAGCTACCCCCAGGGGAATAGGGGCTACGAGCAGTACTTC. The chain couples TRBV2 to TRBJ2-7, with D perhaps TRBD1 (6 bases). CDR3 size: 16 residues. Germline-derived CDR1 and CDR2 are SNHLY and FYNNEI. V was cut by 6 bases and J by 3 bases, with 21 bases left in between.